The rows below give T cell receptor beta chains drawn from one sample of a study of T-cell reconstitution after alpha-beta-depleted transplantation in children. TCRdb re-derived calls from the PCR reads in MiXCR, one entry per CDR3 protein. The sample has about 640,000 distinct CDR3 sequences, 16% seen once; the top ten hold 0.85% to 1.3%. This sample comprised PBMCs from the stem cell graft donor, obtained from the stem cell graft. The receptors derive from a human donor who donated a stem cell graft to a child with acute myeloid leukemia. The CDR3 runs from the conserved cysteine through the conserved F or W.

V gene	J gene	CDR3 protein
TRBV20-1	TRBJ2-5	CSARDFSGGETQYF
TRBV3-1	TRBJ2-1	CASRMDRGLNEQFF
TRBV7-2	TRBJ2-4	CASSPTGGHIQYF
TRBV6-6	TRBJ1-4	CASIRSHNEKLFF
TRBV28	TRBJ2-1	CASSRGRAGARLAEQFF
TRBV29-1	TRBJ2-5	CSVARPTQETQYF
TRBV7-2	TRBJ1-5	CASSFWGDQPQHF
TRBV20-1	TRBJ2-3	CSATDRITDTQYF
TRBV4-1	TRBJ2-1	CASRDRGFNEQFF
TRBV6-5	TRBJ2-4	CASRPGLAGGQIQNIQYF
TRBV7-2	TRBJ2-1	CASSRVPREITSEQFF